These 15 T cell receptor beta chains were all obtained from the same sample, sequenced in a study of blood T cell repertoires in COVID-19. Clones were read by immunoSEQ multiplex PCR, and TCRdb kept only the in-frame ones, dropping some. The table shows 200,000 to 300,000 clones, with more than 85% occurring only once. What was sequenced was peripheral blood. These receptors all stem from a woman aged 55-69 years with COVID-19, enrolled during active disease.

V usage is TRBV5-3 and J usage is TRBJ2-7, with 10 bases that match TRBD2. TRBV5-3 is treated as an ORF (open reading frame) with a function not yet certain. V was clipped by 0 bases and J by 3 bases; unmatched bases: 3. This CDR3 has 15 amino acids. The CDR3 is CARSLGSGRIYEQYF. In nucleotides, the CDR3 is TGTGCCAGAAGCTTGGGTAGCGGGAGGATCTACGAGCAGTACTTC.

Written as DNA, the CDR3 is TGCAGCGCCAAGGGGTCTAGCGGGAGGGACAATGAGCAGTTCTTC. It codes for CSAKGSSGRDNEQFF. The chain links TRBV29-1 to TRBJ2-1, with TRBD2 identical over 12 bases. CDR3 length: 15 amino acids. Germline assignment: CDR1 SQVTM and CDR2 ANQGSEA. The V segment lost 7 bases and the J segment 5 bases; nucleotides outside the gene matches: 9.

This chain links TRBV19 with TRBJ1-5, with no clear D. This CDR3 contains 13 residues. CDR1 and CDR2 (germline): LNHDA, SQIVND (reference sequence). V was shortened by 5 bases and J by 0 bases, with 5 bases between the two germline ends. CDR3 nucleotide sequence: TGTGCCAGTAGTTCTAGTAGCAATCAGCCCCAGCATTTT. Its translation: CASSSSSNQPQHF.

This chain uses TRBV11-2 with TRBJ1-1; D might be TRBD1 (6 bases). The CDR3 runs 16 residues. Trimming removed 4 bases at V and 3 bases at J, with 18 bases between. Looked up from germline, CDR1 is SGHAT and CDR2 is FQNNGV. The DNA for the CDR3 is TGTGCCAGCAGCTCCGGAGTACAGGGTTGGGACACTGAAGCTTTCTTT. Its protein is CASSSGVQGWDTEAFF.

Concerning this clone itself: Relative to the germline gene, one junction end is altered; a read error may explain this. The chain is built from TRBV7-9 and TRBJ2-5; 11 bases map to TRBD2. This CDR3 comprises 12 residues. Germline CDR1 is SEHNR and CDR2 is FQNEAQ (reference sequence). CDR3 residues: CASSQWLAGGDF. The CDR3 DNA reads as TGTGCCAGCAGCCAGTGGCTAGCGGGAGGCGACTTC.

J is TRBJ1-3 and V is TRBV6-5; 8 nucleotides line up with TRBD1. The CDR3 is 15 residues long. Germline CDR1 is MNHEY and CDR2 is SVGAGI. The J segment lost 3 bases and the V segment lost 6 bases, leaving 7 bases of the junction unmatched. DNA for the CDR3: TGTGCCAGCAGGGTCGGACAGGGTGGTGGAAACACCATATATTTT. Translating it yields CASRVGQGGGNTIYF.

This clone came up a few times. The CDR3 sequence: CAWSVVRFASSYEQYF. The CDR3 nucleotides are TGTGCCTGGAGTGTAGTTCGCTTCGCGAGCTCCTACGAGCAGTACTTC. The J gene is TRBJ2-7, the V gene TRBV30; D gene unclear. This CDR3 is built from 16 residues. Germline V gene lookup returns CDR1 GTSNPN and CDR2 SVGIG (reference sequence). V shed 0 bases and J shed 0 bases, with 15 bases lying between them.

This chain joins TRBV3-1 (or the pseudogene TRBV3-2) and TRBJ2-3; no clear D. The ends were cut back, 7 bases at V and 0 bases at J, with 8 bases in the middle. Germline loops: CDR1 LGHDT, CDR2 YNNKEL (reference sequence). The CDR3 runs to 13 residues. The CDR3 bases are TGTGCCAGCAAATGGGCTAGCACAGATACGCAGTATTTT. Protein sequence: CASKWASTDTQYF.

CDR3 DNA: TGTGCCAGCAGCGCGATCCAGGGGGATACTGAAGCTTTCTTT. Translating it yields CASSAIQGDTEAFF. This chain connects TRBV9 to TRBJ1-1; the match to TRBD1 covers 7 bases. V dropped 3 bases and J dropped 5; count of bases not matched to a gene: 7. The CDR3 covers 14 residues. Germline CDR1 is SGDLS and CDR2 is YYNGEE.

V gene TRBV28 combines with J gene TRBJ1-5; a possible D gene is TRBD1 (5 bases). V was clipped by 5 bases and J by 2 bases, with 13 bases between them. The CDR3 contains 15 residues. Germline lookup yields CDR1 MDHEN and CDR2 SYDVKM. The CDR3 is CASSGRGRGNQPQHF. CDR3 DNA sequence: TGTGCCAGCAGTGGGAGGGGACGTGGCAATCAGCCCCAGCATTTT.

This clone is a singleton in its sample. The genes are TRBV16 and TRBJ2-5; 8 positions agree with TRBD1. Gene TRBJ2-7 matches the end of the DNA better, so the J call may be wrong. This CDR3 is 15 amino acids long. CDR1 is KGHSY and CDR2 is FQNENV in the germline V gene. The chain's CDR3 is CASSQSDRVKSEQYF. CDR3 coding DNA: TGTGCCAGCAGCCAATCGGACAGGGTAAAGTCCGAGCAGTACTTC.

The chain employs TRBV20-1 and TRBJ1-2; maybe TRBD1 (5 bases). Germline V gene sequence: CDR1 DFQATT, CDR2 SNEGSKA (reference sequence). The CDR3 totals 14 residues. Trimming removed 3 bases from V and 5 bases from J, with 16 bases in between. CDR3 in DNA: TGCAGTGCTAGTGAGGGGCCGCAGATTTATGGCTACACCTTC. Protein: CSASEGPQIYGYTF.

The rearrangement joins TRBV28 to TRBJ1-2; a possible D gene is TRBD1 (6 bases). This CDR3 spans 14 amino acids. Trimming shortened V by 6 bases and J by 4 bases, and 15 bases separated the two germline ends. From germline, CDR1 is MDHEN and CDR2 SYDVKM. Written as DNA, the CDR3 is TGTGCCAGCAGAACAACAGGGTCTGCCTATGGCTACACCTTC. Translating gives CASRTTGSAYGYTF.

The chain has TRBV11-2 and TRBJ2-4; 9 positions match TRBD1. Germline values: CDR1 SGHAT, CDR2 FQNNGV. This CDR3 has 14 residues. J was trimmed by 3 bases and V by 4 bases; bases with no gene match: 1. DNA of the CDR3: TGTGCCAGCAGCTCGGGACAGGGCAAAAACATTCAGTACTTC. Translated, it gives CASSSGQGKNIQYF.

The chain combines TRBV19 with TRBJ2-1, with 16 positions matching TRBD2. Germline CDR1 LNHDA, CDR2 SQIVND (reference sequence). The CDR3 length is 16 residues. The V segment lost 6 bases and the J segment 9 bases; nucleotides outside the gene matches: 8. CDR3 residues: CASSPGTSGRASEQFF. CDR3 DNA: TGTGCCAGTAGCCCGGGGACTAGCGGGAGGGCGAGTGAGCAGTTCTTC. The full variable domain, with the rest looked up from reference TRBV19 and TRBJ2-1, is DGGITQSPKYLFRKEGQNVTLSCEQNLNHDAMYWYRQDPGQGLRLIYYSQIVNDFQKGDIAEGYSVSREKKESFPLTVTSAQKNPTAFYLCASSPGTSGRASEQFFGPGTRLTVL.